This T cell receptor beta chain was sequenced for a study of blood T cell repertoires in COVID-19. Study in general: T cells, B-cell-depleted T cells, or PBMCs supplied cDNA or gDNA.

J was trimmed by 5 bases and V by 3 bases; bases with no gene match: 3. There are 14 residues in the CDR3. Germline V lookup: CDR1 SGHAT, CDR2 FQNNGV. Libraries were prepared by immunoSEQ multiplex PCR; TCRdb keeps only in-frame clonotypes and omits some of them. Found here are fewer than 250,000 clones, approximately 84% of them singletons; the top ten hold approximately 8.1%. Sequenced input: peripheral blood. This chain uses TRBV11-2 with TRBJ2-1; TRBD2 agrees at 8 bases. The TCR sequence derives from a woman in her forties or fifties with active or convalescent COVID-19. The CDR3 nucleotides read TGTGCCAGCAGCTTTCTTAGCGGGAACAATGAGCAGTTCTTC. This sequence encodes CASSFLSGNNEQFF.